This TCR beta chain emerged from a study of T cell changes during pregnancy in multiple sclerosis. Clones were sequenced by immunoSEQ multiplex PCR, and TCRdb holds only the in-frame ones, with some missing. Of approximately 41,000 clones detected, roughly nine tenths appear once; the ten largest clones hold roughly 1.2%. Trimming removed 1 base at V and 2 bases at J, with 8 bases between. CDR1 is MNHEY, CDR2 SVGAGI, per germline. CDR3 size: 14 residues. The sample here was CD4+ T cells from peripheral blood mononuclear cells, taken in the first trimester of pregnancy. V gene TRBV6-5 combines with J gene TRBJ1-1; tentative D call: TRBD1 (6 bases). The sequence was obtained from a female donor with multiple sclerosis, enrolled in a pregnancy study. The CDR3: CASSYLQGNTEAFF. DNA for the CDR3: TGTGCCAGCAGTTACTTACAGGGTAACACTGAAGCTTTCTTT.